The 32 T cell receptor beta chains presented below share a single source sample, sequenced in a study of shared clonotypes between healthy human individuals. Naive CD8 cells lacked CD45RO and underwent positive selection for CCR7, leaving out terminally differentiated effector memory CD45RA+ cells. This table comes from immunoSEQ multiplex PCR, and its TCRdb copy is limited to in-frame clones, with some not included. The sample consists of hundreds of thousands of clones, approximately 96% of them appearing once. Material: naive CD8+ T cells sorted from blood. These receptors were obtained from a woman in her thirties in good health.

This chain joins TRBV4-1 and TRBJ2-2, with a possible D match to TRBD1 (6 bases). The CDR3 is 17 residues long. The V end lost 0 bases, the J end lost 3 bases, and 14 bases lay between the germline ends. Germline CDR1 MGHRA, CDR2 YSYEKL. CDR3 in DNA: TGCGCCAGCAGCCAAGATCAGGGGATTTGGGACACCGGGGAGCTGTTTTTT. This sequence encodes CASSQDQGIWDTGELFF.

The chain's CDR3 is CASSLVTGHYEQYF. In DNA, the CDR3 is TGCGCCAGCAGCTTAGTTACAGGGCACTACGAGCAGTACTTC. The V and J genes are TRBV5-1 and TRBJ2-7, with D tentatively TRBD1 (6 bases). From germline, CDR1 is SGHRS and CDR2 YFSETQ. V was clipped by 2 bases and J by 3 bases, with 12 bases between them. CDR3 length: 14 residues.

The chain employs TRBV15 and TRBJ2-7; the match to TRBD1 covers 10 bases. The germline gives CDR1 LNHNV, CDR2 YYDKDF (reference sequence). Trimming at V came to 3 bases and at J to 2 bases, leaving 4 bases not matched to a gene. CDR3 length equals 15 residues. The CDR3 is CATSRPGQGTYEQYF. CDR3 coding DNA: TGTGCCACCAGCAGGCCGGGACAGGGGACCTACGAGCAGTACTTC.

The chain is built from TRBV19 and TRBJ2-7; 7 bases map to TRBD2. The V gene end was trimmed by 3 bases and the J gene end by 2 bases; junction bases not matched to a gene: 4. The CDR3 runs 14 residues. Germline values: CDR1 LNHDA, CDR2 SQIVND (reference sequence). CDR3 region: CASSMSSGAYEQYF. For the CDR3, the DNA is TGTGCCAGTAGTATGTCTAGCGGAGCCTACGAGCAGTACTTC. The variable domain in full, with the rest retrieved from reference TRBV19 and TRBJ2-7, is DGGITQSPKYLFRKEGQNVTLSCEQNLNHDAMYWYRQDPGQGLRLIYYSQIVNDFQKGDIAEGYSVSREKKESFPLTVTSAQKNPTAFYLCASSMSSGAYEQYFGPGTRLTVT.

Here the CDR3 reads CASREWGGQEEKLFF. For the CDR3, the DNA is TGCGCCAGCAGAGAATGGGGGGGACAGGAGGAAAAACTGTTTTTT. The chain has TRBV5-1 and TRBJ1-4; 8 bases fit TRBD1. The V segment lost 5 bases and the J segment 8 bases; nucleotides outside the gene matches: 11. This CDR3 is 15 amino acids long. Germline V gene sequence: CDR1 SGHRS, CDR2 YFSETQ.

This sequence joins TRBV5-4 and TRBJ2-1, with 8 bases identical to TRBD1. Germline V gene sequence: CDR1 SGHNT, CDR2 YYREEE (reference sequence). The CDR3 loop spans 12 amino acids. V lost 9 bases and J lost 7; bases outside the gene matches: 6. CDR3 sequence (DNA): TGTGCCACCGCAGGGGGCGGGAATGAGCAGTTCTTC. Translating it yields CATAGGGNEQFF.

The chain has TRBV28 and TRBJ1-2; D call uncertain. Trimming removed 8 bases from V and 4 bases from J, with 8 bases in between. Germline V CDR1 and CDR2: MDHEN, SYDVKM. The CDR3 extends over 11 amino acids. In DNA, the CDR3 is TGTGCCAGCCGGTCTTCCTATGGCTACACCTTC. Protein: CASRSSYGYTF.

J is TRBJ1-6 and V is TRBV28; D remains unclear. Germline loops: CDR1 MDHEN, CDR2 SYDVKM. CDR3 length: 13 residues. Trimming shortened V by 8 bases and J by 7 bases, and 12 bases separated the two germline ends. CDR3 DNA sequence: TGTGCCAGCGTTCCTCACTTCAATTCACCCCTCCACTTT. Translated: CASVPHFNSPLHF.

This CDR3 reads CASSLGYNGEQYF. CDR3 nucleotides: TGTGCCAGCAGCTTAGGCTACAACGGGGAGCAGTACTTC. This chain uses TRBV11-2 with TRBJ2-7; the D is unclear. The length of the CDR3 is 13 residues. Per the germline V gene, CDR1 is SGHAT and CDR2 is FQNNGV. The germline V and J ends were trimmed by 1 base and 7 bases, with 11 bases remaining between them.

V and J are TRBV27 and TRBJ1-2; TRBD1 is a possible D gene (5 bases). This CDR3 is 15 amino acids long. CDR1 is MNHEY, CDR2 SMNVEV, per germline (reference sequence). V lost 3 bases and J lost 8, with 19 bases in between. In DNA form, the CDR3 reads TGTGCCAGCAGTTTTGGGTATAGGGGTTATACCGGCTACACCTTC. Translated: CASSFGYRGYTGYTF.

This clone was found once. The sample carries other DNA sequences with the same CDR3. The J gene is TRBJ2-1, the V gene TRBV2; 7 bases fit TRBD2. The V segment lost 1 base and the J segment 7 bases; nucleotides outside the gene matches: 1. CDR1 and CDR2 (germline): SNHLY, FYNNEI. The CDR3 length is 13 residues. CDR3 sequence: CASSEGTSNEQFF. DNA for the CDR3: TGTGCCAGCAGTGAAGGGACTAGTAATGAGCAGTTCTTC.

This clone was found once. The chain is built from TRBV9 and TRBJ1-1; D gene unclear. Germline V gene data show CDR1 as SGDLS and CDR2 as YYNGEE. With 4 bases removed from V and 12 bases from J, the gap between germline ends came to 7 bases. This CDR3 is 9 amino acids long. CDR3 sequence (DNA): TGTGCCAGCAGCCCCCCCCCTTTCTTT. Translating it yields CASSPPPFF.

This chain uses TRBV27 with TRBJ1-6; TRBD1 agrees at 7 bases. Per the germline V gene, CDR1 is MNHEY and CDR2 is SMNVEV (reference sequence). The CDR3 runs 13 residues. Germline trimming cut 4 bases from V and 6 bases from J; bases unmatched to any gene: 0. The CDR3 sequence is CASSWDSNSPLHF. DNA of the CDR3: TGTGCCAGCAGTTGGGACAGTAATTCACCCCTCCACTTT.

The rearrangement links TRBV9 to TRBJ2-3; D ambiguous. Germline V gene lookup returns CDR1 SGDLS and CDR2 YYNGEE. V gave up 2 bases and J gave up 2 bases, with 12 bases separating them. CDR3 length: 15 residues. CDR3 region: CASSVGSGVTDTQYF. The CDR3 DNA follows: TGTGCCAGCAGCGTTGGATCAGGAGTCACAGATACGCAGTATTTT.

The chain recombines TRBV11-2 with TRBJ2-3; 8 positions agree with TRBD2. Germline lookup yields CDR1 SGHAT and CDR2 FQNNGV. The V segment lost 4 bases and the J segment 6 bases; nucleotides outside the gene matches: 9. The CDR3 loop spans 15 amino acids. The CDR3 bases are TGTGCCAGCAGCTCCTCCCGGGGGGGGACCGATACGCAGTATTTT. Amino acids: CASSSSRGGTDTQYF. Variable domain in full (rest from reference TRBV11-2 and TRBJ2-3): EAGVAQSPRYKIIEKRQSVAFWCNPISGHATLYWYQQILGQGPKLLIQFQNNGVVDDSQLPKDRFSAERLKGVDSTLKIQPAKLEDSAVYLCASSSSRGGTDTQYFGPGTRLTVL.

With regard to this clone: The same CDR3 can be traced to other DNA sequences in this sample. This rearrangement joins TRBV4-1 to TRBJ1-3, with 9 bases aligning to TRBD1. The CDR3 is 15 amino acids. The J segment lost 0 bases and the V segment lost 3 bases, leaving 0 bases of the junction unmatched. Germline V CDR1 and CDR2: MGHRA, YSYEKL. CDR3 sequence: CASSQDRGSGNTIYF. DNA for the CDR3: TGCGCCAGCAGCCAGGACAGGGGCTCTGGAAACACCATATATTTT.

A remark on this clone: Other DNA sequences in the same sample also yield this CDR3. This chain joins TRBV27 and TRBJ2-7; D not resolved. Trimming shortened V by 0 bases and J by 1 base, and 1 base separated the two germline ends. CDR3 size: 12 residues. Germline V gene sequence: CDR1 MNHEY, CDR2 SMNVEV (reference sequence). The CDR3 loop reads CASSLSSYEQYF. Written as DNA, the CDR3 is TGTGCCAGCAGTTTATCTTCCTACGAGCAGTACTTC.

This clone was seen more than once but under ten times. The J gene is TRBJ1-5, the V gene TRBV28, with 7 positions matching TRBD1. Germline assignment: CDR1 MDHEN and CDR2 SYDVKM. V shed 7 bases, J shed 3 bases, and the junction held 18 bases outside the gene matches. The CDR3 runs to 18 residues. Here the CDR3 DNA reads TGTGCCAGCACCGCCGGGTTTTTCACAAGGGGGCCCAATCAGCCCCAGCATTTT. As protein: CASTAGFFTRGPNQPQHF.

The chain is built from TRBV2 and TRBJ2-1; 7 nucleotides agree with TRBD2. The CDR3 sequence is 16 residues long. CDR1 is SNHLY and CDR2 is FYNNEI in the germline V gene. V dropped 4 bases and J dropped 6; count of bases not matched to a gene: 12. CDR3 amino acids: CASSGPSGTQPNEQFF. In DNA, the CDR3 is TGTGCCAGCAGTGGTCCTAGCGGAACACAACCCAATGAGCAGTTCTTC.

This chain links TRBV4-1 with TRBJ2-2, with unresolved D. From germline, CDR1 is MGHRA and CDR2 YSYEKL. V gave up 2 bases and J gave up 8 bases, with 15 bases separating them. CDR3 length: 15 residues. Here the CDR3 reads CASSQIKPLGGELFF. The CDR3 DNA reads as TGCGCCAGCAGCCAAATTAAACCTCTCGGTGGGGAGCTGTTTTTT.

The genes are TRBV7-3 and TRBJ2-5; TRBD2 matches at 11 bases. Germline loops: CDR1 SGHTA, CDR2 FQGTGA. Trimming at V came to 4 bases and at J to 4 bases, leaving 8 bases not matched to a gene. The CDR3 loop spans 16 amino acids. The CDR3: CASSSIAGGPAETQYF. CDR3 DNA: TGTGCCAGCAGCTCAATAGCGGGAGGGCCAGCAGAGACCCAGTACTTC.

J is TRBJ1-1 and V is TRBV7-9; D call uncertain. Looked up from germline, CDR1 is SEHNR and CDR2 is FQNEAQ (reference sequence). V lost 2 bases and J 4 bases, leaving 14 bases between the germline ends. The CDR3 extends over 15 amino acids. CDR3 sequence (DNA): TGTGCCAGCAGCTTACCCTGGGTGGAGGGCACTGAAGCTTTCTTT. It codes for CASSLPWVEGTEAFF.

V is TRBV7-9 and J is TRBJ2-7; the match to TRBD1 covers 7 bases. V shed 5 bases and J 3 bases; nucleotides not matched to a gene: 7. The length of the CDR3 is 14 residues. Germline CDR1 reads SEHNR; CDR2 reads FQNEAQ (reference sequence). CDR3 sequence (DNA): TGTGCCAGCAGCCCCTGGGACAGCCACTACGAGCAGTACTTC. This sequence encodes CASSPWDSHYEQYF.

The rearrangement joins TRBV28 to TRBJ2-2; the match to TRBD2 covers 8 bases. V shed 5 bases and J 1 base; nucleotides not matched to a gene: 9. The CDR3 sequence is 17 residues long. Germline V lookup: CDR1 MDHEN, CDR2 SYDVKM. Here the CDR3 reads CASSPGPGLENTGELFF. The CDR3 DNA reads TGTGCCAGCAGTCCGGGACCGGGACTAGAGAACACCGGGGAGCTGTTTTTT.

The CDR3 bases are TGTGCCAGCAGTGAAGCCGAAGGGGGGAGTGAAGCTTTCTTT. Protein sequence: CASSEAEGGSEAFF. The V call is TRBV2, the J call TRBJ1-1, with D possibly matching TRBD1 (6 bases). The V gene lost 0 bases and the J gene lost 7 bases, with 12 bases spanning the gap. The CDR3 loop spans 14 amino acids. CDR1 SNHLY and CDR2 FYNNEI come from the germline V gene.

Points on this clone: Other DNA sequences in this sample translate to the same CDR3. This rearrangement joins TRBV27 to TRBJ2-3; 8 nucleotides align to TRBD2. The V gene's germline CDR1 is MNHEY and CDR2 SMNVEV (reference sequence). The J segment lost 3 bases and the V segment lost 0 bases, leaving 5 bases of the junction unmatched. The length of the CDR3 is 16 residues. The CDR3 reads CASSLSPSGSTDTQYF. CDR3 sequence (DNA): TGTGCCAGCAGTTTATCCCCTAGCGGGTCGACAGATACGCAGTATTTT.

The chain uses TRBV27 and TRBJ2-7, with a weak D call TRBD2 (5 bases). Per germline, CDR1 MNHEY and CDR2 SMNVEV (reference sequence). V lost 5 bases to trimming and J lost 5 bases, with 10 bases between them. This CDR3 is built from 12 residues. For the CDR3, the DNA is TGTGCCAGCAGTCCGGGATCGGACGAGCAGTACTTC. This codes for CASSPGSDEQYF.

The CDR3 DNA reads as TGTGCCAGCCCTGACCCGGGACAGGGGGGCTATGGCTACACCTTC. Translation: CASPDPGQGGYGYTF. This chain uses TRBV11-2 with TRBJ1-2; 11 nucleotides line up with TRBD1. Germline V gene lookup returns CDR1 SGHAT and CDR2 FQNNGV. The CDR3 length is 15 residues. With 8 bases clipped from V and 4 bases from J, the junction kept 9 bases outside the gene matches.

The rearrangement joins TRBV21-1 to TRBJ2-7; the table assigns TRBD1, which was not confirmed against the DNA. TRBV21-1 is noted as a pseudogene. This CDR3 has 18 amino acids. CDR3 residues: CASSKGPHQDRGSYEQYF. CDR3 DNA: TGTGCCAGCAGCAAAGGCCCGCACCAGGACAGGGGTTCCTACGAGCAGTACTTC.

The rearrangement links TRBV28 to TRBJ2-1; no firm D call. Germline-derived CDR1 and CDR2 are MDHEN and SYDVKM. V lost 6 bases and J lost 7, with 13 bases in between. There are 13 residues in the CDR3. The CDR3 loop reads CASSPSGANEQFF. In nucleotides, the CDR3 is TGTGCCAGCAGCCCGTCGGGCGCGAATGAGCAGTTCTTC.

This chain links TRBV27 with TRBJ1-1, with 10 bases lining up with TRBD1. The CDR3 is made up of 15 amino acids. CDR1 is MNHEY and CDR2 is SMNVEV in the germline V gene (reference sequence). The V segment lost 6 bases and the J segment 0 bases; nucleotides outside the gene matches: 4. The DNA for the CDR3 is TGTGCCAGCAGCCCAGGGACAGGGGTGAACACTGAAGCTTTCTTT. It specifies CASSPGTGVNTEAFF.

This sequence joins TRBV4-1 and TRBJ2-7; possible D gene TRBD1, 5 bases. Germline V gene lookup returns CDR1 MGHRA and CDR2 YSYEKL. CDR3 size: 15 residues. The germline V and J ends were trimmed by 0 bases and 2 bases, with 11 bases remaining between them. DNA for the CDR3: TGCGCCAGCAGCCAAGATCGTGGCAGGGCCTACGAGCAGTACTTC. The encoded protein is CASSQDRGRAYEQYF.